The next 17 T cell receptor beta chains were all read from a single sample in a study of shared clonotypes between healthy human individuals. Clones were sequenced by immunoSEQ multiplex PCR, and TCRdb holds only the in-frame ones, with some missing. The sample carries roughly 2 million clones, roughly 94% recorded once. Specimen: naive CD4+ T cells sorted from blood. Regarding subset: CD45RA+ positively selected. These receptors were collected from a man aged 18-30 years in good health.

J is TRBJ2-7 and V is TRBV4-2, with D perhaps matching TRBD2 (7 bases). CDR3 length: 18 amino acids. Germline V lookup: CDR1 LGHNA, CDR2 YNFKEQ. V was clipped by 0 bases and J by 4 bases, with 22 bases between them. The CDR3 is CASSQEGAGSGISYEQYF. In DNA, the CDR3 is TGTGCCAGCAGCCAAGAGGGGGCGGGAAGCGGGATTTCGTACGAGCAGTACTTC.

The CDR3 nucleotides read TGTGCCAGCAGCCCGCGGACAGGGGGCGGGAAGACCCAGTACTTC. Translation: CASSPRTGGGKTQYF. This chain connects TRBV7-2 to TRBJ2-5; 11 bases map to TRBD1. Trimming removed 5 bases from V and 6 bases from J; junction bases left unmatched: 8. The germline CDR1 and CDR2 sequences are SGHTA and FQGNSA. This CDR3 contains 15 residues.

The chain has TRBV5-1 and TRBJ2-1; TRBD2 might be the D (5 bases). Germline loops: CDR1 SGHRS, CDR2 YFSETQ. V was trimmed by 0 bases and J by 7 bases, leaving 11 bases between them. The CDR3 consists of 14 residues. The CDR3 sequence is CASSLEAAANEQFF. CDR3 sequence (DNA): TGCGCCAGCAGCTTGGAGGCAGCGGCAAATGAGCAGTTCTTC.

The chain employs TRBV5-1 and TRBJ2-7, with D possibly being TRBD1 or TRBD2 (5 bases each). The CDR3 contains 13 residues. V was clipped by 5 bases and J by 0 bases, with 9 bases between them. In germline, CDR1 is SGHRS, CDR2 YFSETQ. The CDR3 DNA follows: TGCGCCAGCAGACCCGGGACCTCCTACGAGCAGTACTTC. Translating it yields CASRPGTSYEQYF. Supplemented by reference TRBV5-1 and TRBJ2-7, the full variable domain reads KAGVTQTPRYLIKTRGQQVTLSCSPISGHRSVSWYQQTPGQGLQFLFEYFSETQRNKGNFPGRFSGRQFSNSRSEMNVSTLELGDSALYLCASRPGTSYEQYFGPGTRLTVT.

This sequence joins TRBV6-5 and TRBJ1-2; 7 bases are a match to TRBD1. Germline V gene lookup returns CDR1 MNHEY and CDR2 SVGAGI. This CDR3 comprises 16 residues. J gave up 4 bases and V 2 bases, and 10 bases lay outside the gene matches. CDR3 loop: CASSYGPGGESYGYTF. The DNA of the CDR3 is TGTGCCAGCAGTTACGGGCCAGGGGGAGAAAGCTATGGCTACACCTTC.

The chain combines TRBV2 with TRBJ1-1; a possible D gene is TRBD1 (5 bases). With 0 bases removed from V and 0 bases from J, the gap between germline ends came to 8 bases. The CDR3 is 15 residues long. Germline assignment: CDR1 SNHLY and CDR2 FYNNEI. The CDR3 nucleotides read TGTGCCAGCAGTGAAGCGGGGCCGCTGAACACTGAAGCTTTCTTT. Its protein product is CASSEAGPLNTEAFF.

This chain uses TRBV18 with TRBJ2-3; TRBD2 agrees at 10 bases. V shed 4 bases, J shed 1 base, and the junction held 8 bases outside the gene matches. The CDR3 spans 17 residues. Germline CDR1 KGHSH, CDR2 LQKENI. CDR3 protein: CASSLPSGSLGTDTQYF. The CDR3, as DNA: TGTGCCAGCTCACTTCCTAGCGGGAGTTTGGGCACAGATACGCAGTATTTT.

The chain's CDR3 is CASSDGIRAGYTF. DNA of the CDR3: TGCGCCAGCAGCGACGGGATCCGGGCCGGCTACACCTTC. This chain joins TRBV5-1 and TRBJ1-2; D unclear. The CDR3 runs to 13 residues. Germline V gene sequence: CDR1 SGHRS, CDR2 YFSETQ. Trimming stripped 4 bases from V and 8 bases from J, with 15 bases between.

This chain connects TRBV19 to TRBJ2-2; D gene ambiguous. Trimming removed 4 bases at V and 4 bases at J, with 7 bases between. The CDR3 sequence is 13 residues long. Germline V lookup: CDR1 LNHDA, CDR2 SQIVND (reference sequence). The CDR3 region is CASSTFSTGELFF. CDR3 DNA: TGTGCCAGTAGTACCTTTAGCACCGGGGAGCTGTTTTTT.

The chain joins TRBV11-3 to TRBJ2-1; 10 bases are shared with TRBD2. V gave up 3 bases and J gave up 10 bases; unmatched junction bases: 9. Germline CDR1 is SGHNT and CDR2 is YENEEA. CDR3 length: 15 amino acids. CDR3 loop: CASSLNLAGATEQFF. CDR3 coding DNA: TGTGCCAGCAGCTTGAATCTAGCGGGGGCCACGGAGCAGTTCTTC.

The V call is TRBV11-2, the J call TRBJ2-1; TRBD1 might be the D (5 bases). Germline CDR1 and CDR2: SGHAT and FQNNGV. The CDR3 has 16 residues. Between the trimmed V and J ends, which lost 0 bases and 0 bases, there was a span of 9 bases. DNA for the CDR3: TGTGCCAGCAGCTTAGATCCAGGGCTCTCCTACAATGAGCAGTTCTTC. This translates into CASSLDPGLSYNEQFF.

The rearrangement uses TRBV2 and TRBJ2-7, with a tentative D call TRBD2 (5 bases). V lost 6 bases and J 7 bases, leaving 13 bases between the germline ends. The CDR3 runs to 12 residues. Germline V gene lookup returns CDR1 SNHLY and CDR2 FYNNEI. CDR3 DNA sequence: TGTGCCAGCAGCGTCGACCGAGGGGAGCAGTACTTC. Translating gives CASSVDRGEQYF.

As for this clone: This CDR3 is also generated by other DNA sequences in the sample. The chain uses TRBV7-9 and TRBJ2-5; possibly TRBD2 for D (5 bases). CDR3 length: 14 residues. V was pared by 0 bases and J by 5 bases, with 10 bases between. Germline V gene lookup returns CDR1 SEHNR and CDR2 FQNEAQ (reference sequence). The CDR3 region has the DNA TGTGCCAGCAGCTTAGCGGGAGTTGAGGAGACCCAGTACTTC. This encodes CASSLAGVEETQYF.

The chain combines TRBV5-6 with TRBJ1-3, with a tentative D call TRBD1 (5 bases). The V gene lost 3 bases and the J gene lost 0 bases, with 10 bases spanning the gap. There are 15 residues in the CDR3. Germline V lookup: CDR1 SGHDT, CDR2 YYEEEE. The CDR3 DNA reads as TGTGCCAGCAGCTATGACAGAACCTCTGGAAACACCATATATTTT. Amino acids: CASSYDRTSGNTIYF.

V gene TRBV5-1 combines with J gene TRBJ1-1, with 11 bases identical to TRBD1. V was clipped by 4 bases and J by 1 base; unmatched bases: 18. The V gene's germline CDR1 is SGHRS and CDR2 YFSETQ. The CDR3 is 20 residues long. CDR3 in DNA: TGCGCCAGCAGCCAAGGGACAGGGGGTGTAATATTTTTTGGGAACACTGAAGCTTTCTTT. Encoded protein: CASSQGTGGVIFFGNTEAFF.

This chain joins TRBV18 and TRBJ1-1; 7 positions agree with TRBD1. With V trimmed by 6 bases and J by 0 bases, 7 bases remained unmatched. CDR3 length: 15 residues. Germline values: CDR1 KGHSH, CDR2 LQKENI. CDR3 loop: CASSPGQYMNTEAFF. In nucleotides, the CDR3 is TGTGCCAGCTCCCCGGGACAGTATATGAACACTGAAGCTTTCTTT. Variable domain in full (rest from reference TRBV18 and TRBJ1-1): NAGVMQNPRHLVRRRGQEARLRCSPMKGHSHVYWYRQLPEEGLKFMVYLQKENIIDESGMPKERFSAEFPKEGPSILRIQQVVRGDSAAYFCASSPGQYMNTEAFFGQGTRLTVV.

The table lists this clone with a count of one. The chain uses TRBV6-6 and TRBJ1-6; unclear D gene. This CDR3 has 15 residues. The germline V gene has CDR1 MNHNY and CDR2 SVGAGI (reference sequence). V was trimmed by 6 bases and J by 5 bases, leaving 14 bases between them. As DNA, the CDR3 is TGTGCCAGCAGCCGACACCAGGCAGATAATTCACCCCTCCACTTT. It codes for CASSRHQADNSPLHF.